Each of the 26 T cell receptor beta chains below was sequenced from the same sample in a study of cytomegalovirus exposure and HLA in healthy donors. The PCR made use of 60 Vbeta and 13 Jbeta primers. Only in-frame clones appear in the TCRdb table, and some are missing; sequencing was by immunoSEQ multiplex PCR. Counted here are fewer than 250,000 clones, approximately 86% occurring once; the ten biggest clones make up approximately 1.5%. Sequenced sample: PBMCs. The receptors shown here come from a woman between 18 and 30 years old in good health and CMV-seronegative.

V gene TRBV5-6 combines with J gene TRBJ2-5, with 8 positions matching TRBD1. The DNA end favors TRBJ2-7, so the J call may be wrong. Germline V gives CDR1 SGHDT, CDR2 YYEEEE. This CDR3 is built from 16 residues. The CDR3 nucleotides read TGTGCCAGCAGCTCGGGGCCAGGGGGCTACACCTACGAGCAGTACTTC. It translates to CASSSGPGGYTYEQYF.

The J gene is TRBJ2-7, the V gene TRBV7-9; TRBD2 agrees at 11 bases. With 3 bases clipped from V and 7 bases from J, the junction kept 8 bases outside the gene matches. Germline loops: CDR1 SEHNR, CDR2 FQNEAQ (reference sequence). The CDR3 loop spans 15 amino acids. This CDR3 reads CASSFGSGGAGEQYF. CDR3 DNA: TGTGCCAGCAGCTTCGGTAGCGGGGGGGCGGGAGAGCAGTACTTC.

The CDR3 sequence is CASSYSMASGSEQYF. The CDR3 nucleotides read TGTGCCAGCAGTTATTCGATGGCTAGCGGGAGCGAGCAGTACTTC. V and J are TRBV6-9 and TRBJ2-7; 10 bases are shared with TRBD2. Per the germline V gene, CDR1 is MNHGY and CDR2 is SVAAGI. This CDR3 comprises 15 residues. V gave up 0 bases and J gave up 6 bases; unmatched junction bases: 5.

CDR3 protein: CASSPNPGGNTEAFF. The CDR3 DNA follows: TGTGCCAGCAGCCCAAACCCGGGGGGGAACACTGAAGCTTTCTTT. J is TRBJ1-1 and V is TRBV5-6, with D tentatively TRBD1 (5 bases). The CDR3 runs 15 residues. Germline CDR1 and CDR2: SGHDT and YYEEEE. V was cut by 4 bases and J by 1 base, with 14 bases left in between. Using reference TRBV5-6 and TRBJ1-1 for the parts outside the CDR3, the full variable domain is DAGVTQSPTHLIKTRGQQVTLRCSPKSGHDTVSWYQQALGQGPQFIFQYYEEEERQRGNFPDRFSGHQFPNYSSELNVNALLLGDSALYLCASSPNPGGNTEAFFGQGTRLTVV.

This clone came up a few times. V gene TRBV19 combines with J gene TRBJ2-3; D is unclear. Trimming removed 5 bases at V and 1 base at J, with 10 bases between. The CDR3 has 14 residues. Germline V CDR1 and CDR2: LNHDA, SQIVND (reference sequence). CDR3 loop: CASSLKARTDTQYF. CDR3 nucleotides: TGTGCCAGTAGTCTTAAAGCACGCACAGATACGCAGTATTTT.

This clone has only a few counts. This CDR3 is also generated by other DNA sequences in the sample. The J gene is TRBJ1-1, the V gene TRBV2; 7 bases are a match to TRBD1. Germline CDR1 is SNHLY and CDR2 is FYNNEI. This CDR3 comprises 12 residues. Trimming at V came to 10 bases and at J to 5 bases, leaving 7 bases not matched to a gene. The CDR3 DNA reads as TGTGCCAATAAACAGGGGAGGACTGAAGCTTTCTTT. It specifies CANKQGRTEAFF.

The rearrangement joins TRBV5-8 to TRBJ1-1, with 11 bases lining up with TRBD1. J was trimmed by 0 bases and V by 7 bases; bases with no gene match: 11. The CDR3 has 17 amino acids. Germline V gene sequence: CDR1 SGHTS, CDR2 YDEGEE. CDR3 in DNA: TGTGCCAGCTCACCTCGGACAGGGGGCCCCATGAACACTGAAGCTTTCTTT. Protein sequence: CASSPRTGGPMNTEAFF.

The chain links TRBV14 to TRBJ1-1; 11 bases line up with TRBD1. CDR3 length: 17 residues. Germline CDR1 is SGHDN and CDR2 is FVKESK. V dropped 2 bases and J dropped 0; count of bases not matched to a gene: 5. The CDR3 loop is CASSQSWTGGMNTEAFF. The CDR3 region has the DNA TGTGCCAGCAGCCAAAGTTGGACAGGGGGCATGAACACTGAAGCTTTCTTT.

The chain has TRBV7-9 and TRBJ2-7; a possible D gene is TRBD1 (6 bases). The CDR3 extends over 15 amino acids. The V end was cut by 5 bases, the J end by 2 bases, with 16 bases between. Germline CDR1 reads SEHNR; CDR2 reads FQNEAQ (reference sequence). This CDR3 is CASSPQGTAAYEQYF. CDR3 DNA: TGTGCCAGCAGCCCCCAGGGGACCGCAGCCTACGAGCAGTACTTC.

The V and J genes are TRBV5-4 and TRBJ2-5, with 12 bases matching TRBD2. Losses at the gene ends were 1 base for V and 2 bases for J; bases not matched to a gene: 3. The germline V gene encodes CDR1 SGHNT and CDR2 YYREEE (reference sequence). This CDR3 comprises 16 residues. The CDR3 sequence: CASSLPSGRGQETQYF. CDR3 nucleotide sequence: TGTGCCAGCAGCTTGCCTAGCGGGAGGGGACAAGAGACCCAGTACTTC.

The rearrangement joins TRBV29-1 to TRBJ2-3; possible D gene TRBD2, 5 bases. The V and J ends lost 1 base and 8 bases respectively, with 13 bases between them. The CDR3 runs to 13 residues. Germline assignment: CDR1 SQVTM and CDR2 ANQGSEA. DNA of the CDR3: TGCAGCGTTGAAGTCGCGGGCGGAGGTACGCAGTATTTT. Its protein is CSVEVAGGGTQYF.

This clone came up once. The junction does not match germline at one end; this may be a read error. The chain links TRBV4-2 to TRBJ1-3, with D maybe TRBD1 (5 bases). In germline, CDR1 is LGHNA, CDR2 YNFKEQ. The CDR3 totals 14 residues. CDR3 loop: CASTRGGAGNTIYF. As DNA, the CDR3 is TGTGCCAGCACCCGAGGTGGGGCTGGCAACACCATATATTTT.

This clone was observed a single time. This chain links TRBV9 with TRBJ1-1; a possible D gene is TRBD1 (6 bases). V dropped 4 bases and J dropped 4 bases, with 11 bases sitting between them. CDR3 length: 13 amino acids. The V gene's germline CDR1 is SGDLS and CDR2 YYNGEE. The CDR3 region has the DNA TGTGCCAGCAGCTTACAAGGGGGCACTGAAGCTTTCTTT. Its translation: CASSLQGGTEAFF. Drawing the rest from reference TRBV9 and TRBJ1-1, the complete variable domain is DSGVTQTPKHLITATGQRVTLRCSPRSGDLSVYWYQQSLDQGLQFLIQYYNGEERAKGNILERFSAQQFPDLHSELNLSSLELGDSALYFCASSLQGGTEAFFGQGTRLTVV.

The genes are TRBV19 and TRBJ1-5, with 7 bases matching TRBD1. The CDR3 extends over 14 amino acids. From germline, CDR1 is LNHDA and CDR2 SQIVND (reference sequence). The V segment lost 6 bases and the J segment 7 bases; nucleotides outside the gene matches: 9. Here the CDR3 reads CASSRDRVRQPQHF. For the CDR3, the DNA is TGTGCCAGTAGCCGTGACAGGGTACGACAGCCCCAGCATTTT.

The genes are TRBV5-8 and TRBJ2-3, with 10 bases aligning to TRBD1. The junction had 8 bases not matched to a gene; V was cut back by 5 bases and J by 5 bases. The CDR3 has 15 amino acids. The V gene's germline CDR1 is SGHTS and CDR2 YDEGEE. The CDR3 bases are TGTGCCAGCAGTTTTGCCGGGACAGGGGTAGATACGCAGTATTTT. Residues: CASSFAGTGVDTQYF.

The chain combines TRBV6-5 with TRBJ1-2; D might be TRBD1 (6 bases). V was pared by 5 bases and J by 8 bases, with 21 bases between. The germline V gene has CDR1 MNHEY and CDR2 SVGAGI. There are 15 residues in the CDR3. The CDR3 region has the DNA TGTGCCAGCAGTCCCCTTGGGGCCTGGGGGCGAGGCTACACCTTC. Amino acid sequence: CASSPLGAWGRGYTF.

The genes are TRBV19 and TRBJ1-1, with TRBD1 as a possible D gene (6 bases). Trimming removed 2 bases at V and 11 bases at J, with 12 bases between. The CDR3 length is 12 residues. The germline V gene encodes CDR1 LNHDA and CDR2 SQIVND (reference sequence). The chain's CDR3 is CASSIPRGWAFF. CDR3 in DNA: TGTGCCAGTAGTATACCCAGGGGTTGGGCTTTCTTT.

This clone was detected a few times. This chain joins TRBV27 and TRBJ2-7; the D gene is possibly TRBD1 (5 bases). The CDR3 extends over 17 amino acids. Trimming took 5 bases from V and 2 from J, leaving 22 bases between them. Germline values: CDR1 MNHEY, CDR2 SMNVEV (reference sequence). CDR3 in amino acids: CASSQAPGQTLPYEQYF. The CDR3 nucleotides read TGTGCCAGCAGTCAAGCCCCCGGACAAACTTTACCCTACGAGCAGTACTTC.

The chain employs TRBV19 and TRBJ1-1, with a possible D match to TRBD1 (5 bases). V lost 3 bases, J lost 0 bases, and 11 bases lay in between. This CDR3 has 15 residues. In germline, CDR1 is LNHDA, CDR2 SQIVND (reference sequence). DNA for the CDR3: TGTGCCAGTAGTATCTGGGGGGGTATGAACACTGAAGCTTTCTTT. Translating it yields CASSIWGGMNTEAFF.

This rearrangement joins TRBV6-5 to TRBJ2-1; no clear D gene. The CDR3 is 15 residues long. Trimming cost V 7 bases and J 0 bases, with 13 bases left between them. CDR1 and CDR2 (germline): MNHEY, SVGAGI. Here the CDR3 reads CASKWAFSSYNEQFF. CDR3 DNA: TGTGCCAGCAAGTGGGCTTTTAGCTCCTACAATGAGCAGTTCTTC.

The V call is TRBV7-9, the J call TRBJ2-5, with D tentatively TRBD2 (6 bases). The germline V gene has CDR1 SEHNR and CDR2 FQNEAQ (reference sequence). The CDR3 is made up of 15 amino acids. The V gene lost 7 bases and the J gene lost 4 bases, with 19 bases spanning the gap. The CDR3, as DNA: TGTGCCAGCACCTTGGCGGGACGGAGGGTAGAGACCCAGTACTTC. Residues: CASTLAGRRVETQYF.

The chain uses TRBV18 and TRBJ2-5, with 8 nucleotides matching TRBD2. Losses at the gene ends were 0 bases for V and 3 bases for J; bases not matched to a gene: 3. Germline V gene sequence: CDR1 KGHSH, CDR2 LQKENI. This CDR3 spans 15 amino acids. The CDR3 loop reads CASSPPGLVEETQYF. CDR3 nucleotide sequence: TGTGCCAGCTCACCACCGGGACTAGTGGAAGAGACCCAGTACTTC.

The V gene is TRBV28, the J gene TRBJ2-7; 8 bases match TRBD1. The germline gives CDR1 MDHEN, CDR2 SYDVKM. The CDR3 sequence is 16 residues long. With V trimmed by 5 bases and J by 5 bases, 14 bases remained unmatched. CDR3 region: CASSLGQGTPGNEQYF. CDR3 DNA: TGTGCCAGCAGTCTCGGACAGGGTACCCCGGGAAACGAGCAGTACTTC.

Note on this clone: An end of the junction differs from the germline gene, which may be a read error. The chain combines TRBV7-9 with TRBJ2-1; 7 bases line up with TRBD2. The CDR3 is made up of 12 amino acids. CDR1 SEHNR and CDR2 FQNEAQ come from the germline V gene (reference sequence). The CDR3 nucleotides are TGTTCCAGCAGCTTAGAGGGAGGGGAGCAGTTCTTC. Translated, it gives CSSSLEGGEQFF. The full variable domain, completed using reference TRBV7-9 and TRBJ2-1, is DTGVSQNPRHKITKRGQNVTFRCDPISEHNRLYWYRQTLGQGPEFLTYFQNEAQLEKSRLLSDRFSAERPKGSFSTLEIQRTEQGDSAMYLCSSSLEGGEQFFGPGTRLTVL.

This sequence joins TRBV27 and TRBJ2-1; D perhaps matches TRBD2 (6 bases). The germline V gene has CDR1 MNHEY and CDR2 SMNVEV (reference sequence). Trimming stripped 1 base from V and 8 bases from J, with 9 bases between. This CDR3 has 13 amino acids. CDR3 nucleotides: TGTGCCAGCAGTTTATTTGGGGACTATGAGCAGTTCTTC. It is translated as CASSLFGDYEQFF.

V is TRBV2 and J is TRBJ2-5; TRBD2 is a possible D gene (7 bases). Germline CDR1 SNHLY, CDR2 FYNNEI. Trimming stripped 7 bases from V and 7 bases from J, with 16 bases between. The CDR3 totals 13 residues. CDR3 sequence: CASTGGGIGTQYF. The CDR3 coding sequence is TGTGCCAGCACTGGGGGGGGCATTGGGACCCAGTACTTC.